These T cell receptor beta chains were read from a single sample in a study of Graves' ophthalmopathy and Graves' hyperthyroidism. TCRdb re-derived calls from the multiplex PCR reads in MiXCR, one entry per CDR3 protein. Of fewer than 400,000 distinct CDR3 sequences in the sample, about a sixth were seen once. The sequenced sample consisted of peripheral blood. The receptors were sampled from a woman under 30 with Graves' ophthalmopathy. Both conserved end residues are trimmed from each CDR3. Expanded clones are given a class, and other clones once, few, many or no size at all.

v_gene	abundance	j_gene	CDR3aa
TRBV30	.	TRBJ1-1	ASTSGRAGTEAF
TRBV15	many	TRBJ1-2	ATSRGLTPRRGIQGAIYGYT
TRBV20-1	many	TRBJ2-2	SARWQGYAGELF
TRBV7-6	many	TRBJ2-5	ASSPLKETQY
TRBV7-3	many	TRBJ2-2	ASGINTGELF
TRBV28	many	TRBJ2-6	ASRGLSGANVLT
TRBV12-3/TRBV12-4	many	TRBJ1-6	ASSSRTAFSYNSPLH
TRBV27	many	TRBJ1-3	ASSSTVGNTIY
TRBV28	many	TRBJ1-2	ASSSRGRGPLNYYGYT
TRBV24-1	many	TRBJ1-5	ATSGEVSNQPQH
TRBV6-1	.	TRBJ2-5	ASRGVLRETQY
TRBV12-3/TRBV12-4	many	TRBJ1-6	ASSLTGGLSPLH
TRBV5-1	.	TRBJ2-7	ASSLEVAHYEQY
TRBV29-1	many	TRBJ2-7	SVEGVSYEQY
TRBV30	many	TRBJ2-2	AWSVRGTGELF
TRBV12-3/TRBV12-4	many	TRBJ2-5	ASSLWQRGDETQY
TRBV12-3/TRBV12-4	many	TRBJ1-5	ASRGRDRGGNQPQH
TRBV6-2/TRBV6-3	many	TRBJ2-7	ASSYYSGVDEQY
TRBV2	many	TRBJ1-1	ASSEYPVTEAF
TRBV27	.	TRBJ2-7	ASGAGFSEQY
TRBV27	many	TRBJ1-6	ASSFRTTGTNSPLH
TRBV7-2	many	TRBJ2-7	ASSSLGLAYGQY
TRBV28	many	TRBJ2-2	ASSWAGGNTGELF
TRBV4-1	many	TRBJ1-1	ASSQERRGRGVRLNTEAF
TRBV30	.	TRBJ2-7	AWSVSYSYEQY
TRBV4-3	many	TRBJ1-1	ASSQNSRTEAF
TRBV10-1	many	TRBJ2-2	ASSERLAGTGELF
TRBV6-4	many	TRBJ1-1	ASSPAGRRNRNTEAF
TRBV10-3	many	TRBJ1-1	ATGNDRTWNTEAF
TRBV19	many	TRBJ1-1	ASAPFRDILGFEAF
TRBV6-5	.	TRBJ2-7	ASSSIAGGDGDEQY
TRBV6-2/TRBV6-3	many	TRBJ2-7	ASSYLLQGSVYEQY
TRBV30	many	TRBJ2-5	AWSVQGRQY
TRBV2	many	TRBJ2-2	ASSRDSSGELF
TRBV30	.	TRBJ2-5	AWSVGSSETQY
TRBV15	.	TRBJ2-7	ATSRDIAGEQY
TRBV2	.	TRBJ2-2	ASSAKSDLPAGELF